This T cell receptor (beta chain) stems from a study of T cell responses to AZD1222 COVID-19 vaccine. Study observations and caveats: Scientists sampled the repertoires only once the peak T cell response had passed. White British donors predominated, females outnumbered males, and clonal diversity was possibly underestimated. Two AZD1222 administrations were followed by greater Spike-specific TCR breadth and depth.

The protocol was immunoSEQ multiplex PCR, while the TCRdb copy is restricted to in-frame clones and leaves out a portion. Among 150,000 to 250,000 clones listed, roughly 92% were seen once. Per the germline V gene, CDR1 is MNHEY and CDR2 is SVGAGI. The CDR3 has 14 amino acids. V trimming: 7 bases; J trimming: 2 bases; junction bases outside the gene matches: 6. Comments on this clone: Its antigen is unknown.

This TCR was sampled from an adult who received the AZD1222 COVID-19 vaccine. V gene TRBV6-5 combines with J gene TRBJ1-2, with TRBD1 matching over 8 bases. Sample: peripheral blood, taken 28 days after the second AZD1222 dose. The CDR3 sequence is CASIPGTGNYGYTF. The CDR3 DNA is TGTGCCAGCATACCCGGGACAGGCAACTATGGCTACACCTTC.